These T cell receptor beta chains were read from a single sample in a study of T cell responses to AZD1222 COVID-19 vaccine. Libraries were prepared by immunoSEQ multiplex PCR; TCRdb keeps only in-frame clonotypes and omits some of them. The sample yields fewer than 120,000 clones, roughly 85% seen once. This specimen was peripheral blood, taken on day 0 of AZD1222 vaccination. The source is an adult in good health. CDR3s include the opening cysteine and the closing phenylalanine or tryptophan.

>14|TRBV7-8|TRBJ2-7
CASSPRTGSYEQYF
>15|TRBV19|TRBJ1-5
CASSTVLNSNQPQHF
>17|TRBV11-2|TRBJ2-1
CASSSGTSGFHDNEQFF
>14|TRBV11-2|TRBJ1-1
CASSLATGGSEAFF
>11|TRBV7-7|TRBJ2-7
CASSQGQGMYF
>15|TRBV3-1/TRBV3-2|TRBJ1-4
CASSAGTGHNEKLFF
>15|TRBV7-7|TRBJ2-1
CASSPGGAVRNEQFF
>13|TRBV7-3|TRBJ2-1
CASSPNLGVEQFF
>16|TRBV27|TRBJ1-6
CASSLDIAATNSPLHF
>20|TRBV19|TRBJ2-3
CASSIESGQGQRLGTDTQYF
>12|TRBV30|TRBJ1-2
CAWSSRGGGYTF
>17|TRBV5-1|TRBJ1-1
CASSDDLQGAMNTEAFF
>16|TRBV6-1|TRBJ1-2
CASSEALLGGGYGYTF
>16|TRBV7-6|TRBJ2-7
CASSLVRGGRWYEQYF
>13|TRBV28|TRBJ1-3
CASSRGSGNTIYF
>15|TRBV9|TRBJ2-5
CASSVQGSNQETQYF
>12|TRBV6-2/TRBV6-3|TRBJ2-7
CASSLLGIEQYF
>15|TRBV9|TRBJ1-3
CASSVGFGRPNTIYF
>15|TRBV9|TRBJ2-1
CASSVFPRVANEQFF
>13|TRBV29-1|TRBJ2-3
CSVAERGTDTQYF
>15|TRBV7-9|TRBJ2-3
CASSLRGGAGDTQYF
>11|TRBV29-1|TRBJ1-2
CSVVPFVGYTF
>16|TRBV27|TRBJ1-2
CASSLQAPPANYGYTF
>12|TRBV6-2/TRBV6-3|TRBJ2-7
CASSYDPWEQYF
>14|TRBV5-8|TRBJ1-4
CASSLRQVNEKLFF
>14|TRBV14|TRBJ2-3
CASSRPGAPDTQYF
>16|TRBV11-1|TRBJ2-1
CASSISGGAPNNEQFF
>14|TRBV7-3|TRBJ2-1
CASSLSGSYNEQFF
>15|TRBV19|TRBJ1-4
CASRGDGSRKEKLFF
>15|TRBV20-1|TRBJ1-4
CSASRGQEGDEKLFF
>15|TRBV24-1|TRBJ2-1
CATSVGGTRYNEQFF
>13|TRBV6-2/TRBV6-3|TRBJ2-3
CASSTDGATTQYF
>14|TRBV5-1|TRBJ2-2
CASSFRQGTGELFF